One and the same sample provided the 7 T cell receptor beta chains below, sequenced in a study of cytomegalovirus exposure and HLA in healthy donors. Vbeta (60) and Jbeta (13) primers were used in the PCR. Profiled with immunoSEQ multiplex PCR; TCRdb holds only in-frame clones, not every one. The profile covers about 94,000 clones, with about three quarters appearing a single time and less than 9% taken by the ten largest. The sample was PBMCs. These receptors were obtained from a man aged 40-49 years in good health and CMV-seropositive.

The chain joins TRBV4-1 to TRBJ2-3; D is unclear. Germline V CDR1 and CDR2: MGHRA, YSYEKL. The germline V and J ends were trimmed by 2 bases and 0 bases, with 9 bases remaining between them. This CDR3 region has 15 residues. The CDR3 here is CASSQTPSSTDTQYF. CDR3 coding DNA: TGCGCCAGCAGCCAAACTCCTTCTAGCACAGATACGCAGTATTTT.

There are a few counts of this clone. The chain carries TRBV11-3 and TRBJ1-1, with D possibly matching TRBD1 (6 bases). Trimming shortened V by 4 bases and J by 1 base, and 7 bases separated the two germline ends. The CDR3 spans 13 residues. CDR1 SGHNT and CDR2 YENEEA come from the germline V gene. CDR3 nucleotide sequence: TGTGCCAGCAGCTACAGGGCGAACACTGAAGCTTTCTTT. The encoded protein is CASSYRANTEAFF.

In this sample, this clone turned up many times. The chain is built from TRBV11-2 and TRBJ2-1; D call uncertain. Germline CDR1 SGHAT, CDR2 FQNNGV. V was pared by 1 base and J by 10 bases, with 11 bases between. CDR3 length equals 13 residues. This CDR3 reads CASSLGLTTEQFF. For the CDR3, the DNA is TGTGCCAGCAGCTTAGGACTTACAACCGAGCAGTTCTTC.

The chain is built from TRBV6-1 and TRBJ2-5; tentatively, D is TRBD2 (5 bases). Germline loops: CDR1 MNHNS, CDR2 SASEGT. This CDR3 comprises 13 residues. Trimming removed 8 bases at V and 3 bases at J, with 13 bases between. CDR3 in amino acids: CASRRSSEETQYF. The CDR3 DNA is TGTGCCAGCCGACGAAGTAGCGAAGAGACCCAGTACTTC.

There are a few counts of this clone. Mismatch with germline at one junction end may stem from a read error. The genes are TRBV7-9 and TRBJ1-6; 7 bases agree with TRBD1. Germline V gene lookup returns CDR1 SEHNR and CDR2 FQNEAQ (reference sequence). CDR3 length: 15 residues. The CDR3 nucleotides are TGTTCCAGCAGCTCCGGGACAGAAAATAATTCACCCCTCCACTTT. Translated: CSSSSGTENNSPLHF.

This clone was counted between two and nine times. The rearrangement links TRBV18 to TRBJ1-5; D ambiguous. Per germline, CDR1 KGHSH and CDR2 LQKENI. The V and J ends lost 2 bases and 0 bases respectively, with 8 bases between them. This CDR3 is 15 amino acids long. This CDR3 reads CASSPLANSNQPQHF. CDR3 DNA sequence: TGTGCCAGCTCACCATTGGCCAATAGCAATCAGCCCCAGCATTTT.

This sequence joins TRBV10-3 and TRBJ2-2, with 8 bases fitting TRBD2. V was pared by 10 bases and J by 7 bases, with 2 bases of the junction left unmatched. The CDR3 loop spans 11 amino acids. Germline loops: CDR1 ENHRY, CDR2 SYGVKD. For the CDR3, the DNA is TGTGCCACCGGGAGGGGCGGGGAGCTGTTTTTT. Translation gives CATGRGGELFF.